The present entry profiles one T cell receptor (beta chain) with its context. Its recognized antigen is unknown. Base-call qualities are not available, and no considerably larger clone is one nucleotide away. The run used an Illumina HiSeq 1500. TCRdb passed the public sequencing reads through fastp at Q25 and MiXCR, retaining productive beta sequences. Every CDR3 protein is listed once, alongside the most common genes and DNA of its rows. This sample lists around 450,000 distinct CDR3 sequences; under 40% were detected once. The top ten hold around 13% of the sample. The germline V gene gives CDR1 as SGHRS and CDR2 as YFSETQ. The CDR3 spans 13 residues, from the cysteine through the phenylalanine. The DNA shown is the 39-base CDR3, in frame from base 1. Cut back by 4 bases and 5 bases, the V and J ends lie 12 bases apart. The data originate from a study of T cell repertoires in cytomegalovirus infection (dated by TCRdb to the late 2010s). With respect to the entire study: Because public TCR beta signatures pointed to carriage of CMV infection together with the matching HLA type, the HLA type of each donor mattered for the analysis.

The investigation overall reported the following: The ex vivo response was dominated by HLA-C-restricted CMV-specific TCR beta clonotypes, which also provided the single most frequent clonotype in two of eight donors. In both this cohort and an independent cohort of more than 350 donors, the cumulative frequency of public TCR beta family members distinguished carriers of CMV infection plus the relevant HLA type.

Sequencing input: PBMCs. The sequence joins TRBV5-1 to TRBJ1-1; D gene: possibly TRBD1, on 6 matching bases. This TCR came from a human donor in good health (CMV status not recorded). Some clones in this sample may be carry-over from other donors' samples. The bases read TGCGCCAGCAGCCCGGGGACAAGGACTGAAGCTTTCTTT. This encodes CASSPGTRTEAFF.